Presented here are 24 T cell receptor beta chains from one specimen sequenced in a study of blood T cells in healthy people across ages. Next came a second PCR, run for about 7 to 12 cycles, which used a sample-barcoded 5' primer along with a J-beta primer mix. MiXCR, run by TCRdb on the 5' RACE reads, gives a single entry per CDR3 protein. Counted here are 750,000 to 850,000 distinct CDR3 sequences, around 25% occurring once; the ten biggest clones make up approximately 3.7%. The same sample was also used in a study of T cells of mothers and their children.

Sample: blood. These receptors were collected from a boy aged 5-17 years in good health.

This CDR3 reads CASSDGPPNTEAFF. CDR3 bases: TGTGCCAGCAGTGATGGGCCACCGAACACTGAAGCTTTCTTT. This chain joins TRBV2 and TRBJ1-1; D call uncertain. The V and J ends lost 3 bases and 1 base respectively, with 9 bases between them. The CDR3 has 14 residues. Germline V gene data show CDR1 as SNHLY and CDR2 as FYNNEI.

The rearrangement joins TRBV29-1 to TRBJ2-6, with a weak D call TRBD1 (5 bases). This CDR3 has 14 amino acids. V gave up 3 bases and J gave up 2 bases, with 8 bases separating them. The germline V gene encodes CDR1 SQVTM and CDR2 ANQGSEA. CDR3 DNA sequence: TGCAGCGTTGAGCAGGGTCCTGGGGCCAACGTCCTGACTTTC. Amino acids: CSVEQGPGANVLTF.

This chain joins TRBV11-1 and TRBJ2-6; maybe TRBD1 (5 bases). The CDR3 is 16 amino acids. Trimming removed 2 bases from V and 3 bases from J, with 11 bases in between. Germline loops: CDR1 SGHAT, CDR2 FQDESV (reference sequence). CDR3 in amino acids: CASSLLRGHGANVLTF. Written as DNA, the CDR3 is TGTGCCAGCAGCTTACTTAGGGGTCATGGGGCCAACGTCCTGACTTTC. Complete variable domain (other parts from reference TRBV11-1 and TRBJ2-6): EAEVAQSPRYKITEKSQAVAFWCDPISGHATLYWYRQILGQGPELLVQFQDESVVDDSQLPKDRFSAERLKGVDSTLKIQPAELGDSAMYLCASSLLRGHGANVLTFGAGSRLTVL.

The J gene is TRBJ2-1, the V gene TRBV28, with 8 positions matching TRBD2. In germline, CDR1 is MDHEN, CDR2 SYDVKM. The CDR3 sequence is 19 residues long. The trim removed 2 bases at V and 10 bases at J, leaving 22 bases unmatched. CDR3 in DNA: TGTGCCAGCAGTTTAGGCACAAGAACTAGCGGCTGCCAAACCACCGAGCAGTTCTTC. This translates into CASSLGTRTSGCQTTEQFF.

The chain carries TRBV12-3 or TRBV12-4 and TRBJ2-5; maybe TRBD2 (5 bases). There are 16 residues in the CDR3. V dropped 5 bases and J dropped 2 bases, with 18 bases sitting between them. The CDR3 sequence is CASSPHDYLSQETQYF. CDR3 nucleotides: TGTGCCAGCAGTCCCCACGACTACCTATCACAAGAGACCCAGTACTTC.

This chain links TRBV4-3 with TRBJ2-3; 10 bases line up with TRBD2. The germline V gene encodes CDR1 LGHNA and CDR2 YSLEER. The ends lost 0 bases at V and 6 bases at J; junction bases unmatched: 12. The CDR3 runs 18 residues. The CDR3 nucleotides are TGCGCCAGCAGCCAAGATCTCCCAGCGGGAGGGCTTCGGGATACGCAGTATTTT. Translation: CASSQDLPAGGLRDTQYF.

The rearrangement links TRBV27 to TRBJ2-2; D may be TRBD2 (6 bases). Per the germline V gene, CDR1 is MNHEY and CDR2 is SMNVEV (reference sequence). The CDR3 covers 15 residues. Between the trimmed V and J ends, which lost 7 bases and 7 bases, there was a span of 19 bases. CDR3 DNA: TGTGCCAGCACCGGGACTGGCGGGAAGGGCGGGGAGCTGTTTTTT. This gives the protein CASTGTGGKGGELFF.

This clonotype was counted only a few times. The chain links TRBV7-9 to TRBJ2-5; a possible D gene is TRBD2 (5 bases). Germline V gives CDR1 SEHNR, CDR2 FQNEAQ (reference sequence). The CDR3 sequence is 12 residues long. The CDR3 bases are TGTGCTTCGGGGTCCGGCGGAGAGACCCAGTACTTC. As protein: CASGSGGETQYF.

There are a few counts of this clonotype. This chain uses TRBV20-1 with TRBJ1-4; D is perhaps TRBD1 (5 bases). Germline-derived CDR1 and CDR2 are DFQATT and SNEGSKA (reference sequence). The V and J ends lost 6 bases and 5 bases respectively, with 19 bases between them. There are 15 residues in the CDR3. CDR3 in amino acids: CSAPARARRNEKLFF. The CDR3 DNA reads TGCAGTGCCCCTGCCAGGGCAAGGCGGAATGAAAAACTGTTTTTT.

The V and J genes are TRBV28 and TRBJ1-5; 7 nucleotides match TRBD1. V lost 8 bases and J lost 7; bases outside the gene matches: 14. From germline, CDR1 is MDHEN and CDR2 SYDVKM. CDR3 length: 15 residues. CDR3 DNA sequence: TGTGCCAGCCGAGGACAGGAGTTGGATGGGCAGCCCCAGCATTTT. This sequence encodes CASRGQELDGQPQHF.

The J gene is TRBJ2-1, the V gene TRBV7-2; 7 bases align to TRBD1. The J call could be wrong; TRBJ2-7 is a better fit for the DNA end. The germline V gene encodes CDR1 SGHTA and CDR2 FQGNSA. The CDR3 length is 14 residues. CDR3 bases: TGTGCCAGCAGCTCAGGGACAGAGTCCTACGAGCAGTACTTC. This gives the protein CASSSGTESYEQYF.

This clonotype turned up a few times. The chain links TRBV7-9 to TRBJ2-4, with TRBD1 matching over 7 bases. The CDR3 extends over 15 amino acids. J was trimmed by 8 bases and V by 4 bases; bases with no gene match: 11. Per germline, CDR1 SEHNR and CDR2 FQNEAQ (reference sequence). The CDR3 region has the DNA TGTGCCAGCAGCTCCGGAACAGGGGCTTTGGACATTCAGTACTTC. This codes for CASSSGTGALDIQYF.

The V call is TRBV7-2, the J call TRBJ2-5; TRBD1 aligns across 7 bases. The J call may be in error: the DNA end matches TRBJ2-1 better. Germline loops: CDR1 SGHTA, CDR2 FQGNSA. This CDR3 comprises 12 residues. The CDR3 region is CASSASGGKQFF. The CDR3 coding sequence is TGTGCCAGCAGCGCGTCAGGGGGAAAGCAGTTCTTC.

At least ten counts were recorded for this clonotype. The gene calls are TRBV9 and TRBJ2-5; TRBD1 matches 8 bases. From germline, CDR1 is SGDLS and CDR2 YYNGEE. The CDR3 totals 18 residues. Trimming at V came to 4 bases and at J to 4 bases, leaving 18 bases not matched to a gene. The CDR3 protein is CASSPHPLGTTGGETQYF. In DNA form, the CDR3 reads TGTGCCAGCAGCCCCCACCCTTTAGGGACAACAGGGGGAGAGACCCAGTACTTC.

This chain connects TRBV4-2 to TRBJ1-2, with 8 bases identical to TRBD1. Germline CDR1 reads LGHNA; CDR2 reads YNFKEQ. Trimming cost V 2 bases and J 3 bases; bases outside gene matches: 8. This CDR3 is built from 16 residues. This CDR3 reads CASSQLTGGKDYGYTF. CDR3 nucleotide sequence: TGTGCCAGCAGCCAACTCACAGGGGGTAAAGACTATGGCTACACCTTC.

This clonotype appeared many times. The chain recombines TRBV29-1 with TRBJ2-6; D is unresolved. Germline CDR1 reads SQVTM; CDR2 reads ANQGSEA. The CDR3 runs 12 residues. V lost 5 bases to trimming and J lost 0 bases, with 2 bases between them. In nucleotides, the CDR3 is TGCAGCGTTTCCTCTGGGGCCAACGTCCTGACTTTC. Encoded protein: CSVSSGANVLTF.

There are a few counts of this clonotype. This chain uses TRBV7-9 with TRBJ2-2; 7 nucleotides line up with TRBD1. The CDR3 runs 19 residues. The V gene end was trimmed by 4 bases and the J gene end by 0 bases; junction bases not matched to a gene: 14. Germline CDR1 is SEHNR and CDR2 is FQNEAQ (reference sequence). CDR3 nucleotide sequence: TGTGCCAGCAGCTCCCCCCGGGTAGGGGGCCTTACGAACACCGGGGAGCTGTTTTTT. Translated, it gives CASSSPRVGGLTNTGELFF.

The CDR3 loop reads CASRLAGRPQHF. In DNA form, the CDR3 reads TGTGCCAGCAGGCTTGCAGGGCGGCCCCAGCATTTT. The V gene is TRBV28, the J gene TRBJ1-5; the D gene is possibly TRBD1 (5 bases). V lost 6 bases and J 9 bases, leaving 12 bases between the germline ends. This CDR3 spans 12 amino acids. Germline values: CDR1 MDHEN, CDR2 SYDVKM.

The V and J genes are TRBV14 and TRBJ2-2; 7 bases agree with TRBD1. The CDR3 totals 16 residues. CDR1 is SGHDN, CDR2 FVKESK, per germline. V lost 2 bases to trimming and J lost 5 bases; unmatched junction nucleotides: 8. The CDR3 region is CASSQPGGRGTGELFF. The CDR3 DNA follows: TGTGCCAGCAGCCAACCAGGGGGACGGGGAACCGGGGAGCTGTTTTTT. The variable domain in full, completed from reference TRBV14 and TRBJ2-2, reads EAGVTQFPSHSVIEKGQTVTLRCDPISGHDNLYWYRRVMGKEIKFLLHFVKESKQDESGMPNNRFLAERTGGTYSTLKVQPAELEDSGVYFCASSQPGGRGTGELFFGEGSRLTVL.

CDR3 nucleotides: TGTGCCAGCAGCTTGCCGGGCCCTTCCAATGAGCAGTTCTTC. Amino acid sequence: CASSLPGPSNEQFF. This rearrangement joins TRBV7-9 to TRBJ2-1; D remains ambiguous. V was shortened by 3 bases and J by 6 bases, with 12 bases between the two germline ends. The CDR3 extends over 14 amino acids. Per germline, CDR1 SEHNR and CDR2 FQNEAQ (reference sequence). The full variable domain, in which reference TRBV7-9 and TRBJ2-1 provide the parts outside the CDR3, is DTGVSQNPRHKITKRGQNVTFRCDPISEHNRLYWYRQTLGQGPEFLTYFQNEAQLEKSRLLSDRFSAERPKGSFSTLEIQRTEQGDSAMYLCASSLPGPSNEQFFGPGTRLTVL.

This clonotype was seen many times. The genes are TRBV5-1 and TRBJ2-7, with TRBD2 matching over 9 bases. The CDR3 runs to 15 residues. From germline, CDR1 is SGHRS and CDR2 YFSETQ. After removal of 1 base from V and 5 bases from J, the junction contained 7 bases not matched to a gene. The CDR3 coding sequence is TGCGCCAGCAGCTTGCAGGGTAGCGGGAGCAACGAGCAGTACTTC. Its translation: CASSLQGSGSNEQYF. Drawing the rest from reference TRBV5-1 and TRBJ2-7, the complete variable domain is KAGVTQTPRYLIKTRGQQVTLSCSPISGHRSVSWYQQTPGQGLQFLFEYFSETQRNKGNFPGRFSGRQFSNSRSEMNVSTLELGDSALYLCASSLQGSGSNEQYFGPGTRLTVT.

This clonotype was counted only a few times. The CDR3 sequence: CSVGGSGQGYFMNTEAFF. The CDR3 nucleotides read TGCAGCGTGGGGGGATCGGGACAGGGATACTTCATGAACACTGAAGCTTTCTTT. This chain links TRBV29-1 with TRBJ1-1, with 9 bases identical to TRBD1. V lost 6 bases to trimming and J lost 0 bases; unmatched junction nucleotides: 17. The CDR3 has 18 amino acids. Germline-derived CDR1 and CDR2 are SQVTM and ANQGSEA.

The CDR3 bases are TGCGCCAGCAGCCAGGACAGAACTTTCTACAATGAGCAGTTCTTC. It encodes CASSQDRTFYNEQFF. V usage is TRBV4-3 and J usage is TRBJ2-1, with D maybe TRBD1 (6 bases). The CDR3 extends over 15 amino acids. Germline CDR1 is LGHNA and CDR2 is YSLEER. The ends were cut back, 3 bases at V and 3 bases at J, with 12 bases in the middle.

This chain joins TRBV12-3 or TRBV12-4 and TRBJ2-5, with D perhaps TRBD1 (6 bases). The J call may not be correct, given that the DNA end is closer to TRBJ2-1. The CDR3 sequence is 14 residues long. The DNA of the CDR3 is TGTGCCAGCAGTTCCCCGGCAGGGGTTTATGAGCAGTTCTTC. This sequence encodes CASSSPAGVYEQFF.